Listed below are T cell receptor beta chains from one sample, sequenced in a study of cytomegalovirus exposure and HLA in healthy donors. The method was immunoSEQ multiplex PCR; TCRdb's version includes in-frame clones alone and lacks a portion of them. Of tens of thousands of clones in the sample, 80% were seen once. Sequenced material: PBMCs. Receptors originate from a man between 50 and 59 years old in good health and CMV-seropositive. Each CDR3 is given with its conserved first and last residue. A D gene is named only where the DNA matches it firmly. The size entry is marked missing in some rows and otherwise reads once, few, many or a size class.

j_call clone_size v_call d_call cdr3_nt cdr3_aa
TRBJ2-3 - TRBV7-9 - TGTGCCAGCAGCTTCACGAGGGCGACGGGGTATTTT CASSFTRATGYF
TRBJ2-1 - TRBV6-4 TRBD2 TGTGCCAGCAGTGACGCTGGGGGGGTGGATGAGCAGTTCTTC CASSDAGGVDEQFF
TRBJ2-7 - TRBV5-3 TRBD1 TGTGCCAGAAGCTCGTCGGGACAGGCCCTTGAGCAGTACTTC CARSSSGQALEQYF
TRBJ2-5 - TRBV5-6 TRBD2 TGTGCCAGCAGCTTGGTAGCGGGAGGGACGGAGACCCAGTACTTC CASSLVAGGTETQYF
TRBJ2-2 - TRBV5-4 TRBD2 TGTGCCAGCAGCCTGTTCGGGCTAGCGGGAGCAGTCGGGGAGCTGTTTTTT CASSLFGLAGAVGELFF
TRBJ1-3 - TRBV9 TRBD1 TGTGCCAGCAGCGGGACAGGGCGCTCTGGAAACACCATATATTTT CASSGTGRSGNTIYF
TRBJ2-3 - TRBV5-4 TRBD2 TGTGCCAGCAGCCTAGCGGGGCCTAGCACAGATACGCAGTATTTT CASSLAGPSTDTQYF
TRBJ1-3 - TRBV7-2 - TGTGCCAGCAGCCAACAGGGTCACGGAAACACCATATATTTT CASSQQGHGNTIYF
TRBJ1-2 - TRBV11-2 TRBD1 TGTGCCAGCAGCTTAGTCAGGGGGAACTATGGCTACACCTTC CASSLVRGNYGYTF
TRBJ1-2 - TRBV13 - TGTGCCAGCAGCTCGGACAATTATGGCTACACCTTC CASSSDNYGYTF
TRBJ2-7 once TRBV7-9 TRBD2 TGTGCCAGCAGCTCCCTTAGCGGGAGCAAGGCCTACGAGCAGTACTTC CASSSLSGSKAYEQYF
TRBJ2-7 - TRBV9 TRBD2 TGTGCCAGCAGCGTAGAAGCGGGAGAACCCTCCTACGAGCAGTACTTC CASSVEAGEPSYEQYF
TRBJ1-5 - TRBV2 TRBD1 TGTGCCAGCAGTGAATCCGACAGGGACAGTCAGCCCCAGCATTTT CASSESDRDSQPQHF
TRBJ1-4 few TRBV30 - TGTGCCTGGAGTCGGGGAACGAATGAAAAACTGTTTTTT CAWSRGTNEKLFF
TRBJ2-7 - TRBV2 TRBD2 TGTGCCAGCACCGCGGGAGTCGACGAGCAGTACTTC CASTAGVDEQYF
TRBJ2-7 - TRBV5-6 TRBD2 TGTGCCAGCAGCCACCTAGCGGGAGGTTCGTACGAGCAGTACTTC CASSHLAGGSYEQYF
TRBJ2-7 - TRBV6-1 TRBD2 TGTGCCAGCAGTGAAGTCCTTACTAGCGGGAGCTACGAGCAGTACTTC CASSEVLTSGSYEQYF
TRBJ2-2 once TRBV5-5 TRBD1 TGTGCCAGCAGCTTGGCAGGGACAGGGGTCAGCGGGGAGCTGTTTTTT CASSLAGTGVSGELFF
TRBJ2-7 - TRBV6-1 - TGTGCCAGCGAGGGGGGGCGGAACTACGAGCAGTACTTC CASEGGRNYEQYF
TRBJ2-7 once TRBV2 - TGTGCCAGCAGTGAATGGCCACAAACCTACGAGCAGTACTTC CASSEWPQTYEQYF
TRBJ1-2 - TRBV6-1 TRBD1 TGTGCCAGCAGACCAGAGGGGGCGGGGTATGGCTACACCTTC CASRPEGAGYGYTF
TRBJ2-7 - TRBV7-9 - TGTGCCAGCAGCCCGACCGGGTACGAGCAGTACTTC CASSPTGYEQYF
TRBJ1-1 - TRBV5-1 - TGCGCCAGCAGCTTGTCCGAGGGTTCGGCGGCTGAAGCTTTCTTT CASSLSEGSAAEAFF